This TCR beta chain was identified during a study of shared clonotypes between healthy human individuals. The germline V gene encodes CDR1 SGHVS and CDR2 FQNEAQ. The CDR3 has 15 residues. The V end lost 1 base, the J end lost 6 bases, and 12 bases lay between the germline ends. Adult donors, all healthy and HIV-negative, had no recent acute infections or vaccinations. The table came from immunoSEQ multiplex PCR; TCRdb's copy has only in-frame clones and leaves some out. Here the sample spans around 440,000 clones, roughly three quarters being singletons. The V call is TRBV7-8, the J call TRBJ2-2, with D hard to call. This clonotype originated in a middle-aged woman in good health. Some clones in this sample may be carry-over from other donors' samples. The material sequenced was PBMCs. CDR3 amino acids: CASSLVRPGPGELFF. DNA for the CDR3: TGTGCCAGCAGCTTAGTCCGCCCCGGGCCCGGGGAGCTGTTTTTT.